What follows are 29 T cell receptor beta chains derived from one specimen sequenced in a study of blood T cell repertoires in COVID-19. The protocol was immunoSEQ multiplex PCR, while the TCRdb copy is restricted to in-frame clones and leaves out a portion. Among 160,000 or so clones listed, 79% were seen once. Material: peripheral blood. All receptors derive from a woman aged 60-70 years with COVID-19, enrolled during active disease.

The gene calls are TRBV24-1 and TRBJ1-2, with D possibly matching TRBD1 (5 bases). V lost 6 bases to trimming and J lost 8 bases, with 9 bases between them. The CDR3 extends over 11 amino acids. Germline lookup yields CDR1 KGHDR and CDR2 SFDVKD. CDR3 loop: CATSRGGGYTF. The CDR3, as DNA: TGTGCCACCAGTAGGGGAGGCGGCTACACCTTC.

This rearrangement joins TRBV18 to TRBJ2-3; TRBD2 might be the D (8 bases). V lost 4 bases and J lost 5, with 16 bases in between. In germline, CDR1 is KGHSH, CDR2 LQKENI. The CDR3 consists of 15 residues. The CDR3 loop is CASSRQGLVEDTQYF. The CDR3 coding sequence is TGTGCCAGCTCACGACAGGGACTAGTGGAAGATACGCAGTATTTT.

The V call is TRBV6-5, the J call TRBJ2-7; the match to TRBD1 covers 7 bases. Germline-derived CDR1 and CDR2 are MNHEY and SVGAGI. Trimming at V came to 8 bases and at J to 1 base, leaving 5 bases not matched to a gene. This CDR3 has 13 residues. In DNA, the CDR3 is TGTGCCAGCTGGACAGGTCAATCCTACGAGCAGTACGTC. Protein sequence: CASWTGQSYEQYV.

The chain carries TRBV2 and TRBJ2-1, with D unclear. The germline CDR1 and CDR2 sequences are SNHLY and FYNNEI. The V and J ends lost 4 bases and 0 bases respectively, with 10 bases between them. This CDR3 contains 15 residues. The CDR3: CASSATRGSYNEQFF. The CDR3 region has the DNA TGTGCCAGCAGTGCCACTCGAGGCTCCTACAATGAGCAGTTCTTC.

V gene TRBV4-3 combines with J gene TRBJ1-2, with 8 bases identical to TRBD1. V trimming: 0 bases; J trimming: 4 bases; junction bases outside the gene matches: 10. The germline V gene encodes CDR1 LGHNA and CDR2 YSLEER. The CDR3 is 17 residues long. The CDR3 reads CASSQDRAGGRVYGYTF. DNA of the CDR3: TGCGCCAGCAGCCAAGATCGGGCAGGGGGCAGGGTCTATGGCTACACCTTC.

CDR3 coding DNA: TGTGCCAGTAGTAGAGGGTTGGGGGGGACTGAAGCTTTCTTT. The encoded protein is CASSRGLGGTEAFF. The chain couples TRBV19 to TRBJ1-1; D perhaps matches TRBD1 (5 bases). V was cut by 4 bases and J by 5 bases, with 14 bases left in between. The CDR3 has 14 residues. Germline V gene data show CDR1 as LNHDA and CDR2 as SQIVND (reference sequence).

The chain joins TRBV7-2 to TRBJ2-7; D is perhaps TRBD1 (6 bases). The CDR3 loop spans 13 amino acids. The germline V gene encodes CDR1 SGHTA and CDR2 FQGNSA. The V end was cut by 5 bases, the J end by 4 bases, with 12 bases between. In DNA form, the CDR3 reads TGTGCCAGCAGCCCGACAGGTTGGTACGAGCAGTACTTC. Protein product: CASSPTGWYEQYF.

The chain recombines TRBV28 with TRBJ1-5, with D possibly TRBD1 on 6 matching bases. V lost 2 bases and J lost 3, with 14 bases in between. This CDR3 has 16 amino acids. CDR1 and CDR2 (germline): MDHEN, SYDVKM. The CDR3 DNA reads as TGTGCCAGCAGTTTACCTGCCGGGACATCCAATCAGCCCCAGCATTTT. Amino acid sequence: CASSLPAGTSNQPQHF. The full variable domain, rest sourced from reference TRBV28 and TRBJ1-5, is DVKVTQSSRYLVKRTGEKVFLECVQDMDHENMFWYRQDPGLGLRLIYFSYDVKMKEKGDIPEGYSVSREKKERFSLILESASTNQTSMYLCASSLPAGTSNQPQHFGDGTRLSIL.

The chain links TRBV18 to TRBJ1-1; D not resolved. This CDR3 spans 14 amino acids. The germline CDR1 and CDR2 sequences are KGHSH and LQKENI. V lost 0 bases and J lost 1, with 6 bases in between. CDR3 DNA: TGTGCCAGCTCACCACCACACCCGAACACTGAAGCTTTCTTT. It translates to CASSPPHPNTEAFF.

The chain joins TRBV13 to TRBJ1-1; 7 bases map to TRBD1. Per the germline V gene, CDR1 is PRHDT and CDR2 is FYEKMQ (reference sequence). The CDR3 length is 14 residues. With V trimmed by 5 bases and J by 4 bases, 7 bases remained unmatched. The CDR3 loop reads CASSTNRGFTEAFF. CDR3 coding DNA: TGTGCCAGCAGCACTAACAGGGGTTTCACTGAAGCTTTCTTT. The variable domain in full, with the rest retrieved from reference TRBV13 and TRBJ1-1, is AAGVIQSPRHLIKEKRETATLKCYPIPRHDTVYWYQQGPGQDPQFLISFYEKMQSDKGSIPDRFSAQQFSDYHSELNMSSLELGDSALYFCASSTNRGFTEAFFGQGTRLTVV.

The rearrangement uses TRBV30 and TRBJ2-5, with 8 bases fitting TRBD2. The CDR3 sequence is 14 residues long. The germline gives CDR1 GTSNPN, CDR2 SVGIG (reference sequence). V shed 1 base and J 4 bases; nucleotides not matched to a gene: 5. The CDR3 protein is CAWSAGGPRETQYF. CDR3 bases: TGTGCCTGGAGTGCGGGAGGGCCGAGAGAGACCCAGTACTTC.

This clone was seen only a few times. The CDR3 DNA is TGTGCCAGCAGCCCCCGGGGTCCCTACAATGAGCAGTTCTTC. Translated, it gives CASSPRGPYNEQFF. V and J are TRBV7-3 and TRBJ2-1; maybe TRBD2 (5 bases). Germline CDR1 is SGHTA and CDR2 is FQGTGA. The V end lost 5 bases, the J end lost 2 bases, and 10 bases lay between the germline ends. This CDR3 is built from 14 residues.

V usage is TRBV19 and J usage is TRBJ1-5, with D possibly being TRBD1 (6 bases). The CDR3 runs to 15 residues. The germline V gene encodes CDR1 LNHDA and CDR2 SQIVND (reference sequence). This chain's CDR3 is CVSRRSGEDNQPQHF. The CDR3 bases are TGTGTCAGCCGACGGTCAGGGGAAGACAATCAGCCCCAGCATTTT.

V is TRBV20-1 and J is TRBJ1-1; 8 bases align to TRBD1. Trimming took 3 bases from V and 5 from J; bases not matched to a gene: 11. The germline CDR1 and CDR2 sequences are DFQATT and SNEGSKA (reference sequence). This CDR3 has 15 residues. The CDR3 here is CSASAGGLKRTEAFF. CDR3 sequence (DNA): TGCAGTGCTAGTGCAGGGGGCTTGAAGAGAACTGAAGCTTTCTTT.

The chain couples TRBV24-1 to TRBJ2-2; a possible D gene is TRBD1 (5 bases). CDR3 length: 15 residues. Germline CDR1 reads KGHDR; CDR2 reads SFDVKD. V lost 6 bases and J 1 base, leaving 11 bases between the germline ends. CDR3 sequence reads: CATSPGYGNTGELFF. DNA of the CDR3: TGTGCCACCAGTCCAGGGTACGGGAACACCGGGGAGCTGTTTTTT.

This clone was seen only a few times. J is TRBJ2-5 and V is TRBV5-6; 8 bases align to TRBD1. Germline trimming cut 1 base from V and 3 bases from J; bases unmatched to any gene: 8. CDR3 size: 16 residues. In germline, CDR1 is SGHDT, CDR2 YYEEEE. In DNA, the CDR3 is TGTGCCAGCAGCTTGAGGACAGGGCTCGCCAAAGAGACCCAGTACTTC. Its translation is CASSLRTGLAKETQYF.

J is TRBJ1-3 and V is TRBV18; the match to TRBD1 covers 9 bases. The CDR3 length is 18 residues. Germline loops: CDR1 KGHSH, CDR2 LQKENI. Trimming removed 2 bases from V and 0 bases from J; junction bases left unmatched: 8. In DNA form, the CDR3 reads TGTGCCAGCTCACCATGGCGTGGACAGGGGTACTCTGGAAACACCATATATTTT. Translated: CASSPWRGQGYSGNTIYF.

The CDR3: CSVAGGQANTEAFF. The CDR3 DNA sequence: TGCAGCGTTGCCGGGGGACAGGCTAACACTGAAGCTTTCTTT. The gene calls are TRBV29-1 and TRBJ1-1; 8 bases fit TRBD1. CDR1 and CDR2 from the germline V gene are SQVTM and ANQGSEA. After removal of 4 bases from V and 2 bases from J, the junction contained 6 bases not matched to a gene. CDR3 length equals 14 residues.

The chain employs TRBV18 and TRBJ2-7, with D maybe TRBD1 (6 bases). The length of the CDR3 is 12 residues. Germline V gene data show CDR1 as KGHSH and CDR2 as LQKENI. The V end was cut by 3 bases, the J end by 6 bases, with 9 bases between. CDR3 sequence: CASSPTGSEQYF. In DNA, the CDR3 is TGTGCCAGCTCACCGACAGGTAGCGAGCAGTACTTC.

The sample holds a few counts of this clone. V gene TRBV2 combines with J gene TRBJ2-2; tentative D call: TRBD1 (6 bases). V was clipped by 6 bases and J by 3 bases, with 11 bases between them. Germline loops: CDR1 SNHLY, CDR2 FYNNEI. The CDR3 is 14 amino acids. CDR3 protein: CASSFRTDTGELFF. The CDR3 nucleotides read TGTGCCAGCAGCTTTAGGACAGACACCGGGGAGCTGTTTTTT.

This rearrangement joins TRBV3-1 (or the pseudogene TRBV3-2) to TRBJ2-5; 7 bases agree with TRBD2. The germline V gene encodes CDR1 LGHDT and CDR2 YNNKEL (reference sequence). The trim removed 1 base at V and 5 bases at J, leaving 7 bases unmatched. The CDR3 runs to 15 residues. In nucleotides, the CDR3 is TGTGCCAGCAGCCAAGTCTATAGCGGGTCGGAGACCCAGTACTTC. It is translated as CASSQVYSGSETQYF.

The chain is built from TRBV7-3 and TRBJ2-2; TRBD2 matches at 9 bases. Germline CDR1 and CDR2: SGHTA and FQGTGA. The CDR3 consists of 16 residues. V dropped 4 bases and J dropped 2; count of bases not matched to a gene: 5. CDR3 coding DNA: TGTGCCAGCAGCTCTCCTAGCGGGGTTAACACCGGGGAGCTGTTTTTT. Amino acid sequence: CASSSPSGVNTGELFF.

The table lists this clone with many counts. This chain links TRBV28 with TRBJ2-2; D possibly corresponds to TRBD2 (6 bases). V lost 6 bases and J lost 8, with 10 bases in between. The CDR3 totals 12 residues. CDR1 is MDHEN, CDR2 SYDVKM, per germline. CDR3 bases: TGTGCCAGCAGGGGGACTCGGGGGGAGCTGTTTTTT. This codes for CASRGTRGELFF.

This chain links TRBV7-2 with TRBJ2-7; D uncertain. With 2 bases removed from V and 4 bases from J, the gap between germline ends came to 12 bases. Germline V gene data show CDR1 as SGHTA and CDR2 as FQGNSA. The CDR3 covers 14 residues. The CDR3 DNA reads as TGTGCCAGCAGCTTAACCCAGGTCCTTTACGAGCAGTACTTC. As protein: CASSLTQVLYEQYF.

The chain employs TRBV18 and TRBJ2-3, with 11 bases fitting TRBD1. The CDR3 has 16 amino acids. Unmatched junction bases numbered 6, after V lost 3 bases and J lost 4 bases. Looked up from germline, CDR1 is KGHSH and CDR2 is LQKENI. Here the CDR3 DNA reads TGTGCCAGCTCACCTGCCGGGACAGGGGGTTCAGATACGCAGTATTTT. Translating gives CASSPAGTGGSDTQYF. The whole variable domain, filled in from reference TRBV18 and TRBJ2-3, reads NAGVMQNPRHLVRRRGQEARLRCSPMKGHSHVYWYRQLPEEGLKFMVYLQKENIIDESGMPKERFSAEFPKEGPSILRIQQVVRGDSAAYFCASSPAGTGGSDTQYFGPGTRLTVL.

V and J are TRBV9 and TRBJ1-4, with 7 bases matching TRBD1. Germline-derived CDR1 and CDR2 are SGDLS and YYNGEE. V gave up 4 bases and J gave up 7 bases; unmatched junction bases: 7. The CDR3 is 14 amino acids. The CDR3: CASSTRTGFEKLFF. The CDR3 coding sequence is TGTGCCAGCAGCACCCGGACAGGTTTTGAAAAACTGTTTTTT.

This chain uses TRBV7-9 with TRBJ2-7, with D hard to call. CDR1 SEHNR and CDR2 FQNEAQ come from the germline V gene (reference sequence). V was cut by 5 bases and J by 2 bases, with 7 bases left in between. The CDR3 loop spans 12 amino acids. The CDR3 DNA reads TGTGCCAGCAGCGGAGATCCCTACGAGCAGTACTTC. It yields the protein CASSGDPYEQYF.

The chain links TRBV7-9 to TRBJ1-5, with D uncertain. Trimming cost V 1 base and J 6 bases, with 7 bases left between them. CDR1 is SEHNR and CDR2 is FQNEAQ in the germline V gene (reference sequence). The CDR3 length is 13 residues. The CDR3 sequence is CASSLVGGQPQHF. The CDR3 DNA reads as TGTGCCAGCAGCTTAGTGGGAGGTCAGCCCCAGCATTTT.

The rearrangement links TRBV19 to TRBJ1-2; 9 bases fit TRBD1. Looked up from germline, CDR1 is LNHDA and CDR2 is SQIVND (reference sequence). J gave up 6 bases and V 5 bases, and 7 bases lay outside the gene matches. The CDR3 has 14 residues. The CDR3 loop is CASSLGQGLDGYTF. The CDR3, as DNA: TGTGCCAGTAGTCTCGGACAGGGGCTTGATGGCTACACCTTC.